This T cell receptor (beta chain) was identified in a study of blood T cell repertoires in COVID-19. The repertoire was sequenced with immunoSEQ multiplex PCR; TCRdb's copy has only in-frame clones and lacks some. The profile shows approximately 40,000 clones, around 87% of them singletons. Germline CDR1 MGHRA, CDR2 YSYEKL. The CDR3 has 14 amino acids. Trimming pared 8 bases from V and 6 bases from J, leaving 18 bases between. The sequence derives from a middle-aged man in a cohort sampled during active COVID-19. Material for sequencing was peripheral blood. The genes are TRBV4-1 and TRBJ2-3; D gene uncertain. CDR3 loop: CASSTLGSRDTQYF. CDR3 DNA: TGCGCCAGCTCTACACTGGGTTCCAGGGATACGCAGTATTTT.